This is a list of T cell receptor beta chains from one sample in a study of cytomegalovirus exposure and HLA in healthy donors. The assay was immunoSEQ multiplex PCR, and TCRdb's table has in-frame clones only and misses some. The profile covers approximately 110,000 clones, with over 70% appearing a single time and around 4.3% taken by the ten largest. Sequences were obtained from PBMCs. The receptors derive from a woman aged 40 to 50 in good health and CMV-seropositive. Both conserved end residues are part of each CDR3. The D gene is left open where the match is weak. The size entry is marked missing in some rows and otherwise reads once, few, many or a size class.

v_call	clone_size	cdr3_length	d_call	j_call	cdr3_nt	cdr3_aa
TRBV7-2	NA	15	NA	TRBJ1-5	TGTGCCAGCAGCCAAGGGGGGGCGGTCAATCAGCCCCAGCATTTT	CASSQGGAVNQPQHF
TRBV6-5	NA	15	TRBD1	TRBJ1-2	TGTGCCAGCAGTTACCGACGACAGGGTGGCTATGGCTACACCTTC	CASSYRRQGGYGYTF
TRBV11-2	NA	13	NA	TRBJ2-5	TGTGCCAGCAGCTTAGTAGACTCACACGTCCAGTACTTC	CASSLVDSHVQYF
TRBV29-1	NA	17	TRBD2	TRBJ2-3	TGCAGCGTTGAACTAGCGGGAGCTTTTTTCGGGACAGATACGCAGTATTTT	CSVELAGAFFGTDTQYF
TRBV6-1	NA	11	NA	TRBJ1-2	TGTGCCAGCATGCGGGGTTACGGCTACACCTTC	CASMRGYGYTF
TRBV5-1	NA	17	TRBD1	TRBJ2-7	TGCGCCAGCAGCTTGCCCCGCCGACAGGGGAGAACCTACGAGCAGTACTTC	CASSLPRRQGRTYEQYF
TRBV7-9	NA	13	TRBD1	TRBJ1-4	TGTTCCAGCAGCTTACAGGGGGCGCTTAGACTGTTTTTT	CSSSLQGALRLFF
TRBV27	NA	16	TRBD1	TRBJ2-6	TGTGCCAGCAGTTTAGGGACAGGGGTCGGGGCCAACGTCCTGACTTTC	CASSLGTGVGANVLTF
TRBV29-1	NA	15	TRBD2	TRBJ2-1	TGCAGCGCCCCTTCGACTAGCGGGGTTTACAATGAGCAGTTCTTC	CSAPSTSGVYNEQFF
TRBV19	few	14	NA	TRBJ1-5	TGTGCCAGTAGTCCCGGACAGAACAATCAGCCCCAGCATTTT	CASSPGQNNQPQHF
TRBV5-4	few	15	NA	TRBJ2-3	TGTGCCAGCAGCCAAGCGGCCCAAAGTACAGATACGCAGTATTTT	CASSQAAQSTDTQYF
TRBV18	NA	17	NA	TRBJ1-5	TGTGCCAGCTCACCACAGGGGAAACATAATAGCAATCAGCCCCAGCATTTT	CASSPQGKHNSNQPQHF
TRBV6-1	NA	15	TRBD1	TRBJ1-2	TGTGCCAGCCGATCCTTTCCGACAGGGGCGGATGGCTACACCTTC	CASRSFPTGADGYTF
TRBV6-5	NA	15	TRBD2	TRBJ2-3	TGTGCCAGCGGGCTAGCGGGGGCTCGCACAGATACGCAGTATTTT	CASGLAGARTDTQYF
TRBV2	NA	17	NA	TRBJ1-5	TGTGCCAGCAGTGACGGGGGGTCGGGGATATTGTCTCAGCCCCAGCATTTT	CASSDGGSGILSQPQHF
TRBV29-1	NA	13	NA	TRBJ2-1	TGCAGCCTCCTGGCGGAAGTAGGATCGGAGCAGTTCTTC	CSLLAEVGSEQFF
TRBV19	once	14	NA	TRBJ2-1	TGTGCCAGTAGTATGGGGGGGGCCCCCAATGAGCAGTTCTTC	CASSMGGAPNEQFF
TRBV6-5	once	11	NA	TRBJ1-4	TGTGCTACAGGGACTAATGAAAAACTGTTTTTT	CATGTNEKLFF
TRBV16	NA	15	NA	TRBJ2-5	TGTGCCAGCAGCCAATCTGCGGCAGGGTGGGAGACCCAGTACTTC	CASSQSAAGWETQYF
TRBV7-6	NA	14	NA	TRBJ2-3	TGTGCCAGCAGCCCCCGGCGGGACTCAGATACGCAGTATTTT	CASSPRRDSDTQYF
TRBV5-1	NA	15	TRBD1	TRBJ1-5	TGCGCCAGCAGCTTGTTAGGGGGCCGAGATCAGCCCCAGCATTTT	CASSLLGGRDQPQHF
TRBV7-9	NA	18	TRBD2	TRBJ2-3	TGTGCCAGCAGCCGAATGGTTGGGACTAGCGGGAACACAGATACGCAGTATTTT	CASSRMVGTSGNTDTQYF
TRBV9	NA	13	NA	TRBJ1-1	TGTGCCAGCAGCGTAGCATCGAACACTGAAGCTTTCTTT	CASSVASNTEAFF
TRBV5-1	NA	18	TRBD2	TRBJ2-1	TGCGCCAGCAGCTTGGGAATGTACGGGACTAGCGGCTACAATGAGCAGTTCTTC	CASSLGMYGTSGYNEQFF
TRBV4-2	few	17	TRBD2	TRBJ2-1	TGTGCCAGCAGCCAGGGGCGGGGGGGCTCTAGCTACAATGAGCAGTTCTTC	CASSQGRGGSSYNEQFF
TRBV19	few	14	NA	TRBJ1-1	TGTGCCAGTAGTATAGGGCAATGGAACACTGAAGCTTTCTTT	CASSIGQWNTEAFF
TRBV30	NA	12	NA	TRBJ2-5	TGTGCCTGGGGGCCTCGTTTGGAGACCCAGTACTTC	CAWGPRLETQYF
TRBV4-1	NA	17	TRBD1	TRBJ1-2	TGCGCCAGCAGCCAAGATGGGACAGGGCCCTTCTTCTATGGCTACACCTTC	CASSQDGTGPFFYGYTF
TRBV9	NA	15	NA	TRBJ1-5	TGTGCCAGCTCCTCCGGGGGGGGATTAAATCAGCCCCAGCATTTT	CASSSGGGLNQPQHF
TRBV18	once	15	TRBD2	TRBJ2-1	TGTGCCAGCTCACCGACTAGCGGGAGTTACAATGAGCAGTTCTTC	CASSPTSGSYNEQFF
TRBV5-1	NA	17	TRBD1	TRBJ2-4	TGCGCCAGCAGCGTCCAGCCGGGACAGGGAAGGAAAAACATTCAGTACTTC	CASSVQPGQGRKNIQYF